Listed below are T cell receptor beta chains from one sample, sequenced in a study of Graves' ophthalmopathy and Graves' hyperthyroidism. TCRdb processed the multiplex PCR reads anew with MiXCR; each CDR3 protein has one entry. Of roughly 610,000 distinct CDR3 sequences in the sample, approximately 21% were seen once. The material sequenced was peripheral blood. Receptor source: a woman aged 18-35 years with stable Graves' hyperthyroidism. Some clones in this sample may be carry-over from other donors' samples. Each CDR3 is given with its conserved first and last residue. The order of the fields is J gene, V gene, CDR3 protein.

>TRBJ2-7|TRBV14
CASSQGDRGVPYEQYF
>TRBJ2-2|TRBV2
CASSEAGSRGRAGELFF
>TRBJ2-7|TRBV20-1
CSARDRRGIYEQYF
>TRBJ2-7|TRBV5-4
CASSRSTGGEQYF
>TRBJ1-2|TRBV28
CASSEIRGGNYGYTF
>TRBJ2-2|TRBV12-3/TRBV12-4
CASRLDGELFF
>TRBJ2-7|TRBV27
CASSLWGCPGTSGGSYEQYF
>TRBJ2-7|TRBV11-2
CASSLGRTGSDEQYF
>TRBJ1-2|TRBV27
CASSSQGGGYTF
>TRBJ1-2|TRBV9
CASSVAGQGPSSYGYTF
>TRBJ1-1|TRBV3-1
CASRQDRAKNQDTEAFF
>TRBJ1-5|TRBV19
CASSRTRNQPQHF
>TRBJ1-2|TRBV12-3/TRBV12-4
CASNHRDSYGYTF
>TRBJ2-3|TRBV12-3/TRBV12-4
CASSFSAKDTQYF
>TRBJ1-2|TRBV19
CASKASGYDGYTF
>TRBJ2-2|TRBV12-3/TRBV12-4
CASSSAVGPANTGELFF
>TRBJ1-1|TRBV16
CASSQSTGPTEAFF
>TRBJ1-1|TRBV20-1
CSAPRGGRDTEAFF
>TRBJ1-1|TRBV5-1
CASSWEGAKGTEAFF
>TRBJ1-6|TRBV6-2/TRBV6-3
CASSFDRASNSPLHF
>TRBJ1-5|TRBV28
CASRGGRGRVQPQHF
>TRBJ2-5|TRBV12-3/TRBV12-4
CASSFGGSGFETQYF
>TRBJ2-7|TRBV6-1
CASAIGTEQHF
>TRBJ2-7|TRBV6-5
CASHAGGFYEQYF
>TRBJ1-1|TRBV14
CASSPINTEAFF
>TRBJ2-5|TRBV4-2
CASSQDHSGRETQYF
>TRBJ1-2|TRBV20-1
CSARIPEASNGYTF
>TRBJ1-1|TRBV6-1
CASHSRLGRGDTEAFF
>TRBJ1-1|TRBV5-1
CASSLGQGIAEAFF